A selection of T cell receptor beta chains follows, all from one sample in a study of CD8+ T cells in alopecia areata. Measured with immunoSEQ multiplex PCR; TCRdb has only the in-frame clones, and not every one. The table lists some 170,000 clones, 40% to 65% of them singletons. Sequenced material: CD8+ T cells sorted from blood, taken at week 24, from a patient treated with tofacitinib. These receptors were obtained from a human donor with alopecia areata. The conserved cysteine and the conserved F or W are not part of the CDR3 here.

ASSRDSNSYNEQF	TRBV7-9	TRBJ2-1
ASSQIQAEQGLTETQY	TRBV7-9	TRBJ2-5
SVEGWTEDQETQY	TRBV29-1	TRBJ2-5
ASSSGQGDEAF	TRBV5-1	TRBJ1-1
ASSMAPYSNQPQH	TRBV19	TRBJ1-5
AWRGDRVGIGTEAF	TRBV30	TRBJ1-1
SVEARTSATQY	TRBV29-1	TRBJ2-5
ASTVGGINQMNTGELF	TRBV19	TRBJ2-2
ASSSFGGDHEQY	TRBV7-2	TRBJ2-7
ATSTGTNTEAF	TRBV15	TRBJ1-1
ASSVGNEQF	TRBV25-1	TRBJ2-1
ASSWRGRGTDTQY	TRBV5-1	TRBJ2-3
ASSQGKYGYT	TRBV14	TRBJ1-2
ASSLGSNQPQH	TRBV27	TRBJ1-5
ASSLRGLRETQY	TRBV27	NA
ASSYYQGNTEAF	TRBV6-5	TRBJ1-1
ASSPRQGSNEQY	TRBV7-9	TRBJ2-7
ASSNGVGTYEQY	TRBV19	TRBJ2-7
ASSPETTDTQY	TRBV4-3	TRBJ2-3
ATTGVDTEAF	TRBV30	TRBJ1-1
ASSWGTEAF	TRBV5-6	TRBJ1-1
ASRMDPGDYEQY	TRBV27	TRBJ2-7
ASSDGYEQY	TRBV27	TRBJ2-7
ASSQGQGKELF	TRBV4-3	TRBJ1-4
ASRSNGNTEAF	TRBV5-1	TRBJ1-1
ASSLATWTGDNEQF	TRBV7-8	TRBJ2-1
ASSPPLTGESPLH	TRBV28	TRBJ1-6
SVVYRNNEQF	TRBV29-1	TRBJ2-1
ASAQGALDNEQF	TRBV12-5	TRBJ2-1
ASATGDYNEQF	TRBV6-5	TRBJ2-1
ASITQGSSYNSPLH	TRBV5-6	TRBJ1-6
ASSQESLVPYTEAF	TRBV4-1	TRBJ1-1